The 4 T cell receptor beta chains below come from one sample, sequenced in a study of Graves' ophthalmopathy and Graves' hyperthyroidism. CDR3 regions of TCR beta were amplified from RNA transcripts. A first-round RT-PCR used HTBI primers, followed by a second-round multiplex PCR. Each CDR3 protein is one row after TCRdb ran MiXCR on the multiplex PCR reads. Of approximately 330,000 distinct CDR3 sequences in the sample, under 20% were seen once. The sequencing input was peripheral blood. The receptors come from an adult man with Graves' ophthalmopathy.

This clonotype was observed many times. V gene TRBV12-3 or TRBV12-4 combines with J gene TRBJ1-3; D possibly corresponds to TRBD1 (6 bases). This CDR3 is 18 amino acids long. V was shortened by 1 base and J by 2 bases, with 18 bases between the two germline ends. The CDR3 region has the DNA TGTGCCAGCAGTTTAGGGAGGAGGGGGGCTGGGACTGGAAACACCATATATTTT. Amino acid sequence: CASSLGRRGAGTGNTIYF.

This clonotype has a count of ten or more. The CDR3 sequence is CASRATTGGLAGANVLTF. The CDR3 nucleotides read TGTGCCAGCAGAGCCACCACAGGAGGGCTGGCTGGGGCCAACGTCCTGACTTTC. The chain employs TRBV6-5 and TRBJ2-6; D may be TRBD2 (6 bases). This CDR3 has 18 amino acids. The ends were cut back, 6 bases at V and 2 bases at J, with 20 bases in the middle. Germline assignment: CDR1 MNHEY and CDR2 SVGAGI.

This clonotype was seen ten or more times. The J gene is TRBJ2-2, the V gene TRBV25-1; D ambiguous. The germline V gene encodes CDR1 MGHDK and CDR2 SYGVNS. The V and J ends lost 6 bases and 3 bases respectively, with 17 bases between them. The CDR3 spans 16 residues. CDR3 nucleotide sequence: TGTGCCAGCAGCCCCAGAGTTAGCAGACACACCGGGGAGCTGTTTTTT. This sequence encodes CASSPRVSRHTGELFF.

This clonotype was recorded many times. The chain joins TRBV29-1 to TRBJ1-2, with 7 bases identical to TRBD1. This CDR3 has 12 amino acids. Trimming removed 6 bases from V and 7 bases from J; junction bases left unmatched: 8. Germline loops: CDR1 SQVTM, CDR2 ANQGSEA. CDR3 DNA sequence: TGCAGCGTCCTTGACAGGGCTCGTGGCTACACCTTC. It yields the protein CSVLDRARGYTF.